This T cell receptor (beta chain) was retrieved from a study of T-cell reconstitution after alpha-beta-depleted transplantation in children. Study-level findings and limits: Fresh T-cell production supplied most of the T-cell counts and diversity seen one year after transplant.

This sample's TCRbeta library carried unique molecular identifier barcodes. TCRdb re-analysed the PCR reads in MiXCR, keeping a single row per CDR3 protein. The sample records fewer than 1 million distinct CDR3 sequences, around 15% being singletons. In germline, CDR1 is SQVTM, CDR2 ANQGSEA. The CDR3 is 13 amino acids. Trimming took 3 bases from V and 0 from J, leaving 8 bases between them. In its sample, this clonotype was seen a few times. The antigen remains undetermined. J is TRBJ1-1 and V is TRBV29-1; no clear D. This material consisted of PBMCs, mostly from graft donor cells, taken 360 days after TCRalphabeta/CD19-depleted stem cell transplant. This TCR came from a male patient younger than 18 who had a stem cell transplant for acute lymphoblastic leukemia, so the T cells may come from the graft donor. The CDR3: CSVELQMNTEAFF. The CDR3 nucleotides are TGCAGCGTTGAGTTACAGATGAACACTGAAGCTTTCTTT.